The 23 T cell receptor beta chains reported below all come from one sample, sequenced in a study of blood T cell repertoires in COVID-19. Profiling relied on immunoSEQ multiplex PCR, and the TCRdb table lists in-frame clones only, not all of them. The data contain some 120,000 clones, 85% to 90% of them singletons. Sequencing was done on a sample of peripheral blood. The source is a man between 65 and 85 years old with active or convalescent COVID-19.

V usage is TRBV5-4 and J usage is TRBJ2-5, with D possibly being TRBD2 (5 bases). Trimming stripped 0 bases from V and 5 bases from J, with 14 bases between. In germline, CDR1 is SGHNT, CDR2 YYREEE (reference sequence). CDR3 length: 15 residues. The chain's CDR3 is CASSLAAPREETQYF. The CDR3 nucleotides are TGTGCCAGCAGCTTGGCAGCGCCTAGGGAGGAGACCCAGTACTTC. Using reference TRBV5-4 and TRBJ2-5 for the parts outside the CDR3, the full variable domain is ETGVTQSPTHLIKTRGQQVTLRCSSQSGHNTVSWYQQALGQGPQFIFQYYREEENGRGNFPPRFSGLQFPNYSSELNVNALELDDSALYLCASSLAAPREETQYFGPGTRLLVL.

The chain employs TRBV25-1 and TRBJ1-3, with D perhaps TRBD1 (5 bases). Trimming removed 2 bases at V and 2 bases at J, with 16 bases between. The germline V gene has CDR1 MGHDK and CDR2 SYGVNS. The CDR3 has 17 amino acids. CDR3 in amino acids: CASSETLAGSPGNTIYF. CDR3 coding DNA: TGTGCCAGCAGTGAAACCCTCGCAGGGTCGCCTGGAAACACCATATATTTT.

Of note for this clone: Distinct nucleotide sequences in the sample also encode this CDR3. The chain is built from TRBV18 and TRBJ1-5; D is uncertain. The CDR3 contains 13 residues. Germline V lookup: CDR1 KGHSH, CDR2 LQKENI. The germline V and J ends were trimmed by 3 bases and 4 bases, with 7 bases remaining between them. The CDR3 sequence is CASSPGENQPQHF. Written as DNA, the CDR3 is TGTGCCAGCTCACCGGGAGAGAATCAGCCCCAGCATTTT.

V gene TRBV7-8 combines with J gene TRBJ2-1; D is uncertain. Germline lookup yields CDR1 SGHVS and CDR2 FQNEAQ. The CDR3 contains 13 residues. V lost 10 bases and J 2 bases, leaving 12 bases between the germline ends. The CDR3: CATLQLPYNEQFF. Written as DNA, the CDR3 is TGTGCCACCCTCCAGTTGCCCTACAATGAGCAGTTCTTC.

V and J are TRBV28 and TRBJ1-2, with 9 bases that match TRBD1. The CDR3 runs 14 residues. Germline V gene lookup returns CDR1 MDHEN and CDR2 SYDVKM. V shed 4 bases and J 8 bases; nucleotides not matched to a gene: 8. The DNA for the CDR3 is TGTGCCAGCAGTTCAACCGGGACAGGGAGGGGCTACACCTTC. It specifies CASSSTGTGRGYTF.

The chain is built from TRBV10-3 and TRBJ1-5; possible D gene TRBD1, 5 bases. This CDR3 has 14 residues. CDR1 is ENHRY and CDR2 is SYGVKD in the germline V gene. V gave up 3 bases and J gave up 3 bases, with 9 bases separating them. CDR3 region: CAISEGATNQPQHF. The CDR3 nucleotides are TGTGCCATCAGTGAAGGGGCCACCAATCAGCCCCAGCATTTT.

The chain couples TRBV21-1 to TRBJ2-1; the table's D gene call, TRBD2, was not cross checked with the DNA. TRBV21-1 is labeled a pseudogene. CDR3 length equals 16 residues. The CDR3: CASSPRGLVSGNEQFF. DNA for the CDR3: TGTGCCAGCAGCCCCCGGGGACTAGTATCCGGGAATGAGCAGTTCTTC.

V gene TRBV9 combines with J gene TRBJ2-6; 10 bases are a match to TRBD2. V lost 3 bases to trimming and J lost 4 bases; unmatched junction nucleotides: 10. The CDR3 is 18 amino acids. The V gene's germline CDR1 is SGDLS and CDR2 YYNGEE. This CDR3 is CASSEVAGGIGGANVLTF. For the CDR3, the DNA is TGTGCCAGCAGCGAGGTAGCGGGAGGAATAGGGGGGGCCAACGTCCTGACTTTC.

This chain uses TRBV12-3 or TRBV12-4 with TRBJ1-5; D remains unclear. Trimming took off 3 bases at V and 1 base at J, with 4 bases between the two ends. The CDR3 is 13 amino acids. CDR3 nucleotides: TGTGCCAGCAGTTTCAGGAGCAATCAGCCCCAGCATTTT. Its protein product is CASSFRSNQPQHF.

The V gene is TRBV13, the J gene TRBJ1-2; 8 nucleotides agree with TRBD1. Losses at the gene ends were 0 bases for V and 2 bases for J; bases not matched to a gene: 2. CDR3 length: 15 residues. Germline CDR1 is PRHDT and CDR2 is FYEKMQ (reference sequence). The CDR3 sequence: CASSLGTGGNYGYTF. CDR3 bases: TGTGCCAGCAGCTTAGGAACAGGGGGGAACTATGGCTACACCTTC.

J is TRBJ1-1 and V is TRBV5-5; 8 bases are a match to TRBD1. Germline CDR1 reads SGHKS; CDR2 reads YYEKEE (reference sequence). The V segment lost 3 bases and the J segment 1 base; nucleotides outside the gene matches: 8. There are 16 residues in the CDR3. This chain's CDR3 is CASSSNRGIWNTEAFF. The CDR3 nucleotides read TGTGCCAGCAGCTCTAACAGGGGGATTTGGAACACTGAAGCTTTCTTT.

This clone came up a few times. The V and J genes are TRBV28 and TRBJ1-6; 7 bases map to TRBD1. The J segment lost 7 bases and the V segment lost 6 bases, leaving 9 bases of the junction unmatched. The length of the CDR3 is 15 residues. CDR1 and CDR2 from the germline V gene are MDHEN and SYDVKM. CDR3 in amino acids: CASREAGTDNSPLHF. In DNA, the CDR3 is TGTGCCAGCAGAGAAGCCGGGACAGACAATTCACCCCTCCACTTT.

V is TRBV27 and J is TRBJ2-5; 7 nucleotides align to TRBD1. The germline CDR1 and CDR2 sequences are MNHEY and SMNVEV (reference sequence). The CDR3 sequence is 13 residues long. Unmatched junction bases numbered 4, after V lost 5 bases and J lost 4 bases. The chain's CDR3 is CASSPTGLETQYF. In DNA form, the CDR3 reads TGTGCCAGCAGTCCGACAGGGCTAGAGACCCAGTACTTC.

The table lists this clone with a few counts. This chain connects TRBV6-5 to TRBJ1-3, with D unclear. Germline V gene sequence: CDR1 MNHEY, CDR2 SVGAGI. With 8 bases removed from V and 0 bases from J, the gap between germline ends came to 14 bases. The CDR3 extends over 15 amino acids. CDR3 nucleotides: TGTGCCAGCCGGTTTTCTCTGAGCTCTGGAAACACCATATATTTT. The encoded protein is CASRFSLSSGNTIYF.

The V call is TRBV6-5, the J call TRBJ2-7; TRBD1 is a possible D gene (5 bases). V lost 6 bases and J lost 3, with 9 bases in between. Germline lookup yields CDR1 MNHEY and CDR2 SVGAGI. The CDR3 spans 12 residues. The CDR3 DNA reads TGTGCCAGCAGCCCAGGGCACTACGAGCAGTACTTC. Translating it yields CASSPGHYEQYF.

The chain couples TRBV24-1 to TRBJ2-1, with 8 bases aligning to TRBD1. This CDR3 comprises 15 residues. In germline, CDR1 is KGHDR, CDR2 SFDVKD. Germline trimming cut 7 bases from V and 4 bases from J; bases unmatched to any gene: 8. This CDR3 reads CATSPGGEGYNEQFF. The CDR3 nucleotides read TGTGCCACCAGCCCAGGGGGCGAAGGGTACAATGAGCAGTTCTTC.

The rearrangement joins TRBV24-1 to TRBJ1-5; D perhaps matches TRBD1 (5 bases). The CDR3 spans 14 residues. V was trimmed by 5 bases and J by 4 bases, leaving 11 bases between them. Looked up from germline, CDR1 is KGHDR and CDR2 is SFDVKD. The CDR3 reads CATSAGLGNQPQHF. DNA of the CDR3: TGTGCCACCAGTGCAGGGCTGGGGAATCAGCCCCAGCATTTT.

The V gene is TRBV28, the J gene TRBJ2-6; 7 nucleotides agree with TRBD1. Per the germline V gene, CDR1 is MDHEN and CDR2 is SYDVKM. The CDR3 covers 19 residues. V trimming: 6 bases; J trimming: 2 bases; junction bases outside the gene matches: 16. Here the CDR3 DNA reads TGTGCCAGCAGGGGACAGCCCCACGTTCGCTTCCCTGGGGCCAACGTCCTGACTTTC. Translation gives CASRGQPHVRFPGANVLTF.

The gene calls are TRBV28 and TRBJ1-2; TRBD1 matches at 8 bases. Germline assignment: CDR1 MDHEN and CDR2 SYDVKM. The CDR3 loop spans 13 amino acids. Losses at the gene ends were 6 bases for V and 8 bases for J; bases not matched to a gene: 8. The CDR3 DNA reads TGTGCCAGCAGGACTGGACAGGGCGGCGGCTACACCTTC. Its translation is CASRTGQGGGYTF.

This clone has a single count. This CDR3 is CATSGQADGNSPLHF. The CDR3 DNA reads as TGTGCCACCTCCGGACAAGCCGATGGTAATTCACCCCTCCACTTT. The chain recombines TRBV7-2 with TRBJ1-6, with D possibly being TRBD1 (5 bases). The CDR3 extends over 15 amino acids. The germline CDR1 and CDR2 sequences are SGHTA and FQGNSA. V was pared by 10 bases and J by 6 bases, with 19 bases between.

The V gene is TRBV10-3, the J gene TRBJ1-6; TRBD1 is a possible D gene (5 bases). Germline V lookup: CDR1 ENHRY, CDR2 SYGVKD. CDR3 length: 13 residues. V was cut by 10 bases and J by 8 bases, with 15 bases left in between. The CDR3 spells CATRGGVDSPLHF. The CDR3 DNA reads TGTGCCACCCGGGGAGGGGTGGATTCACCCCTCCACTTT.

The rearrangement links TRBV11-2 to TRBJ2-1, with TRBD2 matching 11 bases. The trim removed 7 bases at V and 3 bases at J, leaving 5 bases unmatched. Germline assignment: CDR1 SGHAT and CDR2 FQNNGV. There are 15 residues in the CDR3. In DNA form, the CDR3 reads TGTGCCAGCAACCTGGGACTAGCGGTCTACAATGAGCAGTTCTTC. Amino acids: CASNLGLAVYNEQFF.

This chain links TRBV12-3 or TRBV12-4 with TRBJ1-1; D uncertain. V was shortened by 6 bases and J by 1 base, with 9 bases between the two germline ends. This CDR3 is built from 13 residues. The CDR3 bases are TGTGCCAGCAGGTACGCACAGAACACTGAAGCTTTCTTT. Amino acid sequence: CASRYAQNTEAFF.